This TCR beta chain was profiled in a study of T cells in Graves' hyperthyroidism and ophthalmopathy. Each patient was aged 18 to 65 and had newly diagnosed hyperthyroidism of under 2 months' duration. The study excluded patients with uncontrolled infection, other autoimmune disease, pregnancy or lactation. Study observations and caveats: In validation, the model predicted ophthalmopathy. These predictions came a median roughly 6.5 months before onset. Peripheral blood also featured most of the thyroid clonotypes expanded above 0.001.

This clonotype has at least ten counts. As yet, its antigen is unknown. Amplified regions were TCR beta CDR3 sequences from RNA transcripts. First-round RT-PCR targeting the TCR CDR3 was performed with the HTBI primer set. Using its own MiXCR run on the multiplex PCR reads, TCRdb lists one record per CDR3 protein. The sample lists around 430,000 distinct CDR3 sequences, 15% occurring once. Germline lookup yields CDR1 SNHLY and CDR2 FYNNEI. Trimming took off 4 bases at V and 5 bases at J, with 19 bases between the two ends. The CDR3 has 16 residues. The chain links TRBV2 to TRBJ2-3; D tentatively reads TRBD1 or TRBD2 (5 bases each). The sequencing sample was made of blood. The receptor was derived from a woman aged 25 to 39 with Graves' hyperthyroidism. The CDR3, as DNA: TGTGCCAGCAGTGGAGGGGCTAACTCCGTGGTAGATACGCAGTATTTT. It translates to CASSGGANSVVDTQYF.